The rows below give T cell receptor beta chains drawn from one sample of a study of cytotoxic CD8 clonotypes in ibrutinib-treated CLL. Assay used: immunoSEQ multiplex PCR; TCRdb lists only in-frame clones, some missing. The sample gives about 14,000 clones, approximately 48% of which show up once; less than 40% is in the top ten. Source: PBMCs, taken at a roughly 24-month disease-progression time point, from a patient treated with ibrutinib. These receptors all stem from a human donor with chronic lymphocytic leukemia. Each CDR3 is given with its conserved first and last residue. Each record gives: clone size, V gene, D gene, J gene, CDR3 protein, CDR3 DNA. A D gene is named only where the DNA matches it firmly. Size tells how often a clone was seen (once, few, many) or the class of an expanded clone, and some rows leave it out.

abundance: few
v_gene: TRBV29-1
d_gene: -
j_gene: TRBJ2-7
CDR3aa: CSVAGVGEQYF
CDR3nt: TGCAGCGTTGCGGGGGTTGGCGAGCAGTACTTC

abundance: -
v_gene: TRBV6-1
d_gene: -
j_gene: TRBJ1-1
CDR3aa: CASKWDANTEAFF
CDR3nt: TGTGCCAGCAAGTGGGACGCGAACACTGAAGCTTTCTTT

abundance: few
v_gene: TRBV7-9
d_gene: -
j_gene: TRBJ1-6
CDR3aa: CASSSPRVTTSPLHF
CDR3nt: TGTGCCAGCAGCTCACCCAGGGTAACGACTTCACCCCTCCACTTT

abundance: medium-sized
v_gene: TRBV12-5
d_gene: -
j_gene: TRBJ1-5
CDR3aa: CASGFGQPQHF
CDR3nt: TGTGCTAGTGGTTTCGGGCAGCCCCAGCATTTT

abundance: -
v_gene: TRBV2
d_gene: -
j_gene: TRBJ1-5
CDR3aa: CASSGIRTSNQPQHF
CDR3nt: TGTGCCAGCAGTGGGATCAGGACGAGCAATCAGCCCCAGCATTTT

abundance: -
v_gene: TRBV5-4
d_gene: TRBD1
j_gene: TRBJ1-1
CDR3aa: CASSLDRGQNTEAFF
CDR3nt: TGTGCCAGCAGCCTTGACAGGGGGCAGAACACTGAAGCTTTCTTT

abundance: -
v_gene: TRBV18
d_gene: -
j_gene: TRBJ2-7
CDR3aa: CASSPNRQTYEQYF
CDR3nt: TGTGCCAGCTCACCAAACCGACAGACCTACGAGCAGTACTTC

abundance: few
v_gene: TRBV2
d_gene: TRBD1
j_gene: TRBJ1-2
CDR3aa: CARERDRGDYGYTF
CDR3nt: TGTGCCAGAGAGCGGGACAGGGGGGACTATGGCTACACCTTC

abundance: -
v_gene: TRBV4-1
d_gene: -
j_gene: TRBJ2-5
CDR3aa: CASSPYTQLQETQYF
CDR3nt: TGCGCCAGCAGCCCCTATACTCAACTGCAAGAGACCCAGTACTTC

abundance: -
v_gene: TRBV10-3
d_gene: -
j_gene: TRBJ2-1
CDR3aa: CAITKARQVGDNEQFF
CDR3nt: TGTGCCATCACAAAAGCAAGACAGGTCGGGGACAATGAGCAGTTCTTC

abundance: -
v_gene: TRBV18
d_gene: -
j_gene: TRBJ2-5
CDR3aa: CASSPRQGPQETQYF
CDR3nt: TGTGCCAGCTCACCACGTCAAGGGCCCCAAGAGACCCAGTACTTC

abundance: few
v_gene: TRBV4-1
d_gene: TRBD1
j_gene: TRBJ2-7
CDR3aa: CASSHSPQGDYEQYF
CDR3nt: TGCGCCAGCAGCCATTCTCCCCAGGGGGACTACGAGCAGTACTTC

abundance: -
v_gene: TRBV9
d_gene: -
j_gene: TRBJ1-1
CDR3aa: CASSVSQNTEAFF
CDR3nt: TGTGCCAGCAGCGTATCCCAGAACACTGAAGCTTTCTTT

abundance: -
v_gene: TRBV27
d_gene: -
j_gene: TRBJ2-5
CDR3aa: CASSLSGDRAETQYF
CDR3nt: TGTGCCAGCAGTTTATCAGGGGACCGGGCGGAGACCCAGTACTTC

abundance: -
v_gene: TRBV9
d_gene: TRBD2
j_gene: TRBJ2-5
CDR3aa: CASTPSPGLAEQETQYF
CDR3nt: TGTGCCAGCACCCCCAGTCCGGGACTAGCAGAGCAAGAGACCCAGTACTTC

abundance: few
v_gene: TRBV7-9
d_gene: TRBD1
j_gene: TRBJ1-1
CDR3aa: CASSLEDQGGTEAFF
CDR3nt: TGTGCCAGCAGCTTAGAGGATCAGGGGGGCACTGAAGCTTTCTTT

abundance: -
v_gene: TRBV29-1
d_gene: -
j_gene: TRBJ1-1
CDR3aa: CSSSQGLNTEAFF
CDR3nt: TGCAGTTCGTCTCAGGGGCTGAACACTGAAGCTTTCTTT

abundance: few
v_gene: TRBV29-1
d_gene: TRBD1
j_gene: TRBJ1-4
CDR3aa: CSGRGQAAEKLFF
CDR3nt: TGCAGCGGCCGCGGACAGGCAGCCGAAAAACTGTTTTTT

abundance: -
v_gene: TRBV10-2
d_gene: TRBD2
j_gene: TRBJ2-3
CDR3aa: CASRGLAGDQSSTDTQYF
CDR3nt: TGCGCCAGCAGGGGACTAGCGGGGGATCAATCTAGCACAGATACGCAGTATTTT

abundance: -
v_gene: TRBV7-9
d_gene: -
j_gene: TRBJ1-2
CDR3aa: CASSPTYYGYTF
CDR3nt: TGTGCCAGCAGCCCCACATACTATGGCTACACCTTC

abundance: -
v_gene: TRBV14
d_gene: TRBD2
j_gene: TRBJ2-3
CDR3aa: CASSQEGGGTDTQYF
CDR3nt: TGTGCCAGCAGCCAAGAGGGAGGGGGCACAGATACGCAGTATTTT

abundance: -
v_gene: TRBV5-6
d_gene: -
j_gene: TRBJ2-7
CDR3aa: CASSLTTVPLEQYF
CDR3nt: TGTGCCAGCAGCTTAACGACAGTCCCTCTGGAGCAGTACTTC

abundance: once
v_gene: TRBV27
d_gene: -
j_gene: TRBJ2-4
CDR3aa: CASSSITRLGLGSAKNIQYF
CDR3nt: TGTGCCAGCAGTTCCATCACAAGATTGGGATTAGGGTCAGCCAAAAACATTCAGTACTTC

abundance: few
v_gene: TRBV2
d_gene: -
j_gene: TRBJ1-1
CDR3aa: CASSDPNPTEAFF
CDR3nt: TGTGCCAGCAGTGACCCGAACCCAACTGAAGCTTTCTTT

abundance: few
v_gene: TRBV9
d_gene: TRBD1
j_gene: TRBJ1-2
CDR3aa: CASSPLGTGGWGYTF
CDR3nt: TGTGCCAGCAGCCCTCTCGGGACAGGGGGATGGGGCTACACCTTC

abundance: -
v_gene: TRBV2
d_gene: -
j_gene: TRBJ2-7
CDR3aa: CASMLGPSSYEQYF
CDR3nt: TGTGCCAGCATGTTAGGGCCTAGCTCCTACGAGCAGTACTTC

abundance: few
v_gene: TRBV5-1
d_gene: -
j_gene: TRBJ2-5
CDR3aa: CASSLLGPETQYF
CDR3nt: TGCGCCAGCAGCTTATTAGGACCCGAGACCCAGTACTTC

abundance: few
v_gene: TRBV6-1
d_gene: TRBD1
j_gene: TRBJ1-1
CDR3aa: CASRTGVDTEAFF
CDR3nt: TGTGCCAGCAGGACAGGGGTGGACACTGAAGCTTTCTTT

abundance: -
v_gene: TRBV5-1
d_gene: -
j_gene: TRBJ2-7
CDR3aa: CASKSGQDEQYF
CDR3nt: TGCGCCAGCAAGAGCGGCCAAGACGAGCAGTACTTC

abundance: few
v_gene: TRBV7-9
d_gene: -
j_gene: TRBJ1-2
CDR3aa: CASTTAGDGYTF
CDR3nt: TGTGCCAGCACCACTGCGGGGGATGGCTACACCTTC

abundance: -
v_gene: TRBV5-1
d_gene: -
j_gene: TRBJ2-4
CDR3aa: CASSLGSSKNIQYF
CDR3nt: TGCGCCAGCAGCTTGGGCAGCTCCAAAAACATTCAGTACTTC

abundance: -
v_gene: TRBV29-1
d_gene: TRBD2
j_gene: TRBJ2-3
CDR3aa: CSVLAQRGGGTDTQYF
CDR3nt: TGCAGCGTTTTGGCCCAGCGGGGGGGCGGCACAGATACGCAGTATTTT

abundance: -
v_gene: TRBV29-1
d_gene: -
j_gene: TRBJ2-7
CDR3aa: CSVGARWEQYF
CDR3nt: TGCAGCGTGGGGGCTCGTTGGGAGCAGTACTTC

abundance: few
v_gene: TRBV4-1
d_gene: TRBD1
j_gene: TRBJ1-1
CDR3aa: CASSQPGQLNTEAFF
CDR3nt: TGCGCCAGCAGCCAACCGGGACAGTTGAACACTGAAGCTTTCTTT

abundance: -
v_gene: TRBV7-6
d_gene: -
j_gene: TRBJ1-1
CDR3aa: CASSLSERTEAFF
CDR3nt: TGTGCCAGCAGCCTTTCAGAAAGGACTGAAGCTTTCTTT

abundance: -
v_gene: TRBV9
d_gene: TRBD1
j_gene: TRBJ1-3
CDR3aa: CASSRGQGRNTIYF
CDR3nt: TGTGCCAGCAGCCGGGGACAGGGAAGAAACACCATATATTTT

abundance: medium-sized
v_gene: TRBV19
d_gene: TRBD1
j_gene: TRBJ1-2
CDR3aa: CASSSGQGEPIYGYTF
CDR3nt: TGTGCCAGTAGTTCCGGACAGGGAGAGCCTATATATGGCTACACCTTC

abundance: few
v_gene: TRBV5-6
d_gene: -
j_gene: TRBJ1-2
CDR3aa: CASSLGSEGYTF
CDR3nt: TGTGCCAGCAGCTTGGGGTCAGAAGGCTACACCTTC

abundance: -
v_gene: TRBV27
d_gene: -
j_gene: TRBJ2-3
CDR3aa: CASSFTGGKDTQYF
CDR3nt: TGTGCCAGCAGTTTCACGGGGGGCAAAGATACGCAGTATTTT

abundance: -
v_gene: TRBV7-9
d_gene: -
j_gene: TRBJ1-3
CDR3aa: CASSPQSSGNTIYF
CDR3nt: TGTGCCAGCAGCCCCCAGAGCTCTGGAAACACCATATATTTT

abundance: -
v_gene: TRBV19
d_gene: -
j_gene: TRBJ1-1
CDR3aa: CASGTTGYITEAFF
CDR3nt: TGTGCCAGCGGGACTACAGGTTATATCACTGAAGCTTTCTTT

abundance: medium-sized
v_gene: TRBV4-1
d_gene: -
j_gene: TRBJ1-5
CDR3aa: CASSQDPGASSNQPQHF
CDR3nt: TGCGCCAGCAGCCAAGATCCGGGGGCTTCGAGCAATCAGCCCCAGCATTTT

abundance: -
v_gene: TRBV11-2
d_gene: -
j_gene: TRBJ1-5
CDR3aa: CASSLGSRKGNQPQHF
CDR3nt: TGTGCCAGCAGCTTAGGTTCTAGAAAAGGCAATCAGCCCCAGCATTTT

abundance: few
v_gene: TRBV9
d_gene: -
j_gene: TRBJ1-2
CDR3aa: CASSVQGGGYTF
CDR3nt: TGTGCCAGCAGCGTTCAGGGTGGTGGCTACACCTTC

abundance: few
v_gene: TRBV19
d_gene: TRBD1
j_gene: TRBJ1-5
CDR3aa: CASTIRQGNEPQHF
CDR3nt: TGTGCCAGTACTATTCGACAGGGAAACGAGCCCCAGCATTTT

abundance: -
v_gene: TRBV27
d_gene: -
j_gene: TRBJ2-6
CDR3aa: CASTVNSGANVLTF
CDR3nt: TGTGCCAGCACGGTCAACTCTGGGGCCAACGTCCTGACTTTC

abundance: -
v_gene: TRBV27
d_gene: TRBD1
j_gene: TRBJ1-2
CDR3aa: CASSLTGAEGYTF
CDR3nt: TGTGCCAGCAGTTTGACAGGGGCGGAGGGCTACACCTTC

abundance: -
v_gene: TRBV4-1
d_gene: -
j_gene: TRBJ1-2
CDR3aa: CASSQDSFINYGYTF
CDR3nt: TGCGCCAGCAGCCAAGATAGTTTTATTAACTATGGCTACACCTTC

abundance: -
v_gene: TRBV30
d_gene: -
j_gene: TRBJ1-6
CDR3aa: CALGAGSSYNSPLHF
CDR3nt: TGTGCCTTGGGGGCCGGGAGCTCCTATAATTCACCCCTCCACTTT

abundance: medium-sized
v_gene: TRBV29-1
d_gene: TRBD1
j_gene: TRBJ1-2
CDR3aa: CSVRGQDYGYTF
CDR3nt: TGCAGCGTGAGGGGACAGGACTATGGCTACACCTTC

abundance: few
v_gene: TRBV5-4
d_gene: -
j_gene: TRBJ2-7
CDR3aa: CASSLVGAEQYF
CDR3nt: TGTGCCAGCAGCTTGGTGGGGGCCGAGCAGTACTTC

abundance: -
v_gene: TRBV11-2
d_gene: TRBD2
j_gene: TRBJ2-1
CDR3aa: CASSQLAGVYNEQFF
CDR3nt: TGTGCCAGCAGCCAATTAGCGGGGGTCTACAATGAGCAGTTCTTC

abundance: medium-sized
v_gene: TRBV10-1
d_gene: -
j_gene: TRBJ1-6
CDR3aa: CASSESYERDSPLHF
CDR3nt: TGCGCCAGCAGTGAGTCGTACGAAAGGGATTCACCCCTCCACTTT

abundance: few
v_gene: TRBV7-9
d_gene: -
j_gene: TRBJ2-5
CDR3aa: CASISTGETQYF
CDR3nt: TGTGCCAGCATTTCCACAGGGGAGACCCAGTACTTC

abundance: -
v_gene: TRBV9
d_gene: -
j_gene: TRBJ2-1
CDR3aa: CASSVVQGSRNEQFF
CDR3nt: TGTGCCAGCAGCGTAGTACAGGGAAGTAGAAATGAGCAGTTCTTC

abundance: once
v_gene: TRBV11-2
d_gene: TRBD1
j_gene: TRBJ2-3
CDR3aa: CASSTDHWDRGNTDTQYF
CDR3nt: TGTGCCAGCAGCACGGACCACTGGGACAGGGGGAACACAGATACGCAGTATTTT

abundance: medium-sized
v_gene: TRBV19
d_gene: TRBD1
j_gene: TRBJ1-1
CDR3aa: CASSPGQGWTEAFF
CDR3nt: TGTGCCAGTAGTCCGGGACAGGGGTGGACTGAAGCTTTCTTT